These T cell receptor beta chains were read from a single sample in a study of blood T cell repertoires in COVID-19. Sequenced by immunoSEQ multiplex PCR; TCRdb stores in-frame clones only, minus some. Here the sample spans about 300,000 clones, around nine tenths being singletons. The sequenced sample consisted of peripheral blood. Receptor source: a man aged 35-49 years with acute or convalescent COVID-19. The conserved cysteine and the conserved F or W are not part of the CDR3 here.

CDR3 protein | J gene | V gene | CDR3 length
ASSPPDRGIYGYT | TRBJ1-2 | TRBV18 | 13
ASSTLGQGGYNEQF | TRBJ2-1 | TRBV19 | 14
ASSPAVGGGQF | TRBJ2-1 | TRBV16 | 11
ASRGSINSPLH | TRBJ1-6 | TRBV12-3/TRBV12-4 | 11
ASSLQVPDTQY | TRBJ2-3 | TRBV5-1 | 11
ASSPNEGSYEQY | TRBJ2-7 | TRBV11-2 | 12
ATSTRKGAVDTQY | TRBJ2-3 | TRBV24-1 | 13
ASSEGDRLIGYT | TRBJ1-2 | TRBV2 | 12
ASSPGQGYGGYT | TRBJ1-2 | TRBV19 | 12
ASSERAGYGYT | TRBJ1-2 | TRBV6-1 | 11
ASSGTGGLNTGELF | TRBJ2-2 | TRBV9 | 14
ASSVGGQGRETQY | TRBJ2-5 | TRBV9 | 13
ASSLETGEEAF | TRBJ1-1 | TRBV11-3 | 11
ASSPLSGTGDTIY | TRBJ1-3 | TRBV5-4 | 13
ASTAALDQPQH | TRBJ1-5 | TRBV10-1 | 11
ASTLPRDSTDTQY | TRBJ2-3 | TRBV6-6 | 13
ASSGHLNTEAF | TRBJ1-1 | TRBV14 | 11
ASRPRGLGEQY | TRBJ2-7 | TRBV6-1 | 11
ASSVDFTPSYGYT | TRBJ1-2 | TRBV5-1 | 13
ASSGGNWENTIY | TRBJ1-3 | TRBV2 | 12